This T cell receptor (beta chain) emerged from a study of blood T cell repertoires in COVID-19. Study-wide context: The study drew acute and convalescent COVID-19 samples from the United States, Italy and Spain.

The germline V gene has CDR1 LGHDT and CDR2 YNNKEL (reference sequence). V was pared by 4 bases and J by 4 bases, with 13 bases between. This CDR3 is built from 14 residues. Sequencing was performed with immunoSEQ multiplex PCR; in TCRdb, only in-frame clones are kept and a portion is missing. This repertoire shows about 73,000 clones, around 77% found once; its top ten account for around 2%. The sequencing input was peripheral blood. This sequence joins TRBV3-1 (or the pseudogene TRBV3-2) and TRBJ1-1; TRBD1 is a possible D gene (6 bases). The clonotype comes from a man aged 65 to 79 with COVID-19, enrolled during active disease. The CDR3 region is CASSPFGQTTEAFF. The CDR3 DNA reads as TGTGCCAGCAGCCCCTTCGGACAGACCACTGAAGCTTTCTTT.